The TCR beta chain described here comes from a study of T cells in Graves' hyperthyroidism and ophthalmopathy. The ends were cut back, 5 bases at V and 1 base at J, with 14 bases in the middle. Germline V CDR1 and CDR2: DFQATT, SNEGSKA (reference sequence). The CDR3 spans 14 residues. The TCR beta CDR3 regions underwent amplification using RNA transcripts as the source. First-round RT-PCR targeting the TCR CDR3 was performed with the HTBI primer set. TCRdb analysed the multiplex PCR reads with MiXCR anew, one entry per CDR3 protein. The data show hundreds of thousands of distinct CDR3 sequences, with roughly 40% seen just once and 7.5% to 9.5% held by the top ten. PBMCs were derived from about 10 ml fresh peripheral blood. This clonotype has a handful of counts.

V is TRBV20-1 and J is TRBJ1-1; D may be TRBD1 (6 bases). The TCR comes from a young man with Graves' hyperthyroidism. Sequenced input: blood. The CDR3 spells CSARPGGPNTEAFF. In nucleotides, the CDR3 is TGCAGTGCTCGCCCTGGGGGGCCGAACACTGAAGCTTTCTTT.